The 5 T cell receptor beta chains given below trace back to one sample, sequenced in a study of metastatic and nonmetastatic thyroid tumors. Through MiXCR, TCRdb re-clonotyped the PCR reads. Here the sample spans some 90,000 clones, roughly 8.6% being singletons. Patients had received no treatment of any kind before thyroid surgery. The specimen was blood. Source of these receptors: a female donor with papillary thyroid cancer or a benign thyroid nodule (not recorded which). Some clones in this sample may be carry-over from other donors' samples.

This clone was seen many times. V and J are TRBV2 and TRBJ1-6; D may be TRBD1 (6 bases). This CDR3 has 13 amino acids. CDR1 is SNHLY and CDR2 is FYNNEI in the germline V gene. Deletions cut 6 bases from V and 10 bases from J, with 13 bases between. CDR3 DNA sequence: TGTGCCAGCAGACAGGGTCCGGTATCACCCCTCCACTTT. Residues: CASRQGPVSPLHF.

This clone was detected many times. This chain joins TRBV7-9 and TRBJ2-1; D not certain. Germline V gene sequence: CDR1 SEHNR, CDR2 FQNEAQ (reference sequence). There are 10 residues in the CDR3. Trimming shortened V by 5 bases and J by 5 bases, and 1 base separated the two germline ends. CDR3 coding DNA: TGTGCCAGCAGCCACAATGAGCAGTTCTTC. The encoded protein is CASSHNEQFF. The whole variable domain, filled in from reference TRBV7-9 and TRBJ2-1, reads DTGVSQNPRHKITKRGQNVTFRCDPISEHNRLYWYRQTLGQGPEFLTYFQNEAQLEKSRLLSDRFSAERPKGSFSTLEIQRTEQGDSAMYLCASSHNEQFFGPGTRLTVL.

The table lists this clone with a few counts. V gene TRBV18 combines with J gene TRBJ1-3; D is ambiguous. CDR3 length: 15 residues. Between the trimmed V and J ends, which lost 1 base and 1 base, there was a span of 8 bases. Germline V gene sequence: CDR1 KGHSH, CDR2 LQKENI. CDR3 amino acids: CASSPLPGSGNTIYF. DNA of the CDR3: TGTGCCAGCTCACCACTCCCGGGATCTGGAAACACCATATATTTT.

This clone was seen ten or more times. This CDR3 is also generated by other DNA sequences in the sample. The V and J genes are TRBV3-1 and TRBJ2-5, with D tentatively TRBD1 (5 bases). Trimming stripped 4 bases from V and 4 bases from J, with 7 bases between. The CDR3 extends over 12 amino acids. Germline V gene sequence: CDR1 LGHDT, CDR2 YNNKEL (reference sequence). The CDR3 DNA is TGTGCCAGCAGCCGGGGCGTAGAGACCCAGTACTTC. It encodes CASSRGVETQYF.

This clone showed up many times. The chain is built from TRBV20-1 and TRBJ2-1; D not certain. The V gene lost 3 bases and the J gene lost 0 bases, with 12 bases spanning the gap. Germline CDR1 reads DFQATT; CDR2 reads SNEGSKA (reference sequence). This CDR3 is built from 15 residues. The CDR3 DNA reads TGCAGTGCTAGCCATTCGGGTGGCTCCTACAATGAGCAGTTCTTC. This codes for CSASHSGGSYNEQFF.